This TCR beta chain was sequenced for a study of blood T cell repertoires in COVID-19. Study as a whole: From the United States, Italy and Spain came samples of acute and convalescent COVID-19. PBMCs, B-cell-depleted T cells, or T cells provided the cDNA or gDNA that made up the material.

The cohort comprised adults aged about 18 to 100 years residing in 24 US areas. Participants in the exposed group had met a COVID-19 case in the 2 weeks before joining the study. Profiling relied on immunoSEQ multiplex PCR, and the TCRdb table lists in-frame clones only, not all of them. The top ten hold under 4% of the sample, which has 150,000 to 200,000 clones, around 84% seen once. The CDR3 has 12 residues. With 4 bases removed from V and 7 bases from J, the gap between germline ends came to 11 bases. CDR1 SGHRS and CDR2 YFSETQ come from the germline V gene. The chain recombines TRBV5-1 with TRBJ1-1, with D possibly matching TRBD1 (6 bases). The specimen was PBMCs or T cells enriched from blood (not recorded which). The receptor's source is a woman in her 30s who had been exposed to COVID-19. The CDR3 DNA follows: TGCGCCAGCAGCCAAGGACAGAGTGAAGCTTTCTTT. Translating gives CASSQGQSEAFF.